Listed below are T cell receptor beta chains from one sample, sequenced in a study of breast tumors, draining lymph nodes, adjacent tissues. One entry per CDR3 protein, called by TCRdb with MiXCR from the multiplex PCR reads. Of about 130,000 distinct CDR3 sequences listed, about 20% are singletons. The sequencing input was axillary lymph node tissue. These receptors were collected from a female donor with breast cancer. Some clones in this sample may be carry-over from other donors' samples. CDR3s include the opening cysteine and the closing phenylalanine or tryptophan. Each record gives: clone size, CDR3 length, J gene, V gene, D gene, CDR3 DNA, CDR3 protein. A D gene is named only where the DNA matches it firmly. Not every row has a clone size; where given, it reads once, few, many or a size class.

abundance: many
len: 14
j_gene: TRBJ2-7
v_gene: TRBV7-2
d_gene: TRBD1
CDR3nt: TGTGCCAGCAGCTTTGACAGGGACGGGTACGAGCAGTACTTC
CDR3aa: CASSFDRDGYEQYF

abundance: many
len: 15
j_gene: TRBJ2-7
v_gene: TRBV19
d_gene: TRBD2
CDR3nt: TGTGCCAGTAGTATGGGACTAGCGGGATCCTACGAGCAGTACTTC
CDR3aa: CASSMGLAGSYEQYF

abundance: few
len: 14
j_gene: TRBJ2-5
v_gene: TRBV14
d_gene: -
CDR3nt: TGTGCCATGCGACCCAGGGGGGATTGGGAGACCCAGTACTTC
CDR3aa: CAMRPRGDWETQYF

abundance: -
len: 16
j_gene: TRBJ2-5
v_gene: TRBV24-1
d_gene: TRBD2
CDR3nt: TGTGCCACCAGTGGGCCCGGACTAGCGGGACAAGAGACCCAGTACTTC
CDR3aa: CATSGPGLAGQETQYF

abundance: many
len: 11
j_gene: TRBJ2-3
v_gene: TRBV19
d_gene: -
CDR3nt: TGTGCCAGTAGTTACAGGGATACGCAGTATTTT
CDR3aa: CASSYRDTQYF

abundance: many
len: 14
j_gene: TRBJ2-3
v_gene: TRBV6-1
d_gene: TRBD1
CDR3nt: TGTGCCAGCAGTGAGGGACAGGGGGCAGATACGCAGTATTTT
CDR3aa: CASSEGQGADTQYF

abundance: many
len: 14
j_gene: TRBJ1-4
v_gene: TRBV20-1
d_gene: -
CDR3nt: TGCAGTGCTAGAGATTTCCAGGATAATGAAAAACTGTTTTTT
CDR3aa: CSARDFQDNEKLFF

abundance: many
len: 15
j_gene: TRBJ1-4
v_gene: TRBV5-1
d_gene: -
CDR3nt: TGCGCCAGCAGCGGAAGTATCGGGAATAATGAAAAACTGTTTTTT
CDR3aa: CASSGSIGNNEKLFF

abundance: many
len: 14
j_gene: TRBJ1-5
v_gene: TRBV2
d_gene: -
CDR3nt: TGTGCCAGCAGTGACAGGGGTATGAATCAGCCCCAGCATTTT
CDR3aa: CASSDRGMNQPQHF

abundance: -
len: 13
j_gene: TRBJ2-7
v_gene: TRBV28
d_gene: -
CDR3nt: TGTGCCAGCAGTTTGAGGAGCTCCTACGAGCAGTACTTC
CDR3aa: CASSLRSSYEQYF

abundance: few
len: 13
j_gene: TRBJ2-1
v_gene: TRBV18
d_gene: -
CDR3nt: TGTGCCAGCTCCCCACAGGTCGACAATGAGCAGTTCTTC
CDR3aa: CASSPQVDNEQFF

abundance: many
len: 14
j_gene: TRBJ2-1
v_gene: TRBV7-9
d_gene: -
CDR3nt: TGTGCCAGCAGCTTAGTTGTCTTACGCAATGAGCAGTTCTTC
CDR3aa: CASSLVVLRNEQFF

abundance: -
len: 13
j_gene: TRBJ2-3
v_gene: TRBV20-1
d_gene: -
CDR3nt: TGCAGTGCTAGAGAGGGGGCCGCAGATACGCAGTATTTT
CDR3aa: CSAREGAADTQYF

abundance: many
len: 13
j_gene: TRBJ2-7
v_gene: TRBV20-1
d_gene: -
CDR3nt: TGCAGTGCTAGAGGGTACCCCAACTACGAGCAGTACTTC
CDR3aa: CSARGYPNYEQYF

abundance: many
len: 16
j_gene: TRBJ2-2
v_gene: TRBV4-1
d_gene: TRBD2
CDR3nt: TGCGCCAGCAGCCTCACCGGGAGGGCCAGCACCGGGGAGCTGTTTTTT
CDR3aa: CASSLTGRASTGELFF

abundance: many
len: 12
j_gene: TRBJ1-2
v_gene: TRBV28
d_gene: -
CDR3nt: TGTGCCAGCAGTTTACGTTTCCAGGGATGGACCTTC
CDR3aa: CASSLRFQGWTF

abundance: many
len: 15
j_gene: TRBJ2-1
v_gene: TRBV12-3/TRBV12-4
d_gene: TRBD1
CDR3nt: TGTGCCAGCAGTGGACAGGGGGCAGGGCGGAATGAGCAGTTCTTC
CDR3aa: CASSGQGAGRNEQFF

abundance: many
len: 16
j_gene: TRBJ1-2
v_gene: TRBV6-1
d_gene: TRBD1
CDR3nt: TGTGCCTCCAGGGACTTGGACAGGGGGCGATTAGGTGGCTACACCTTC
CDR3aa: CASRDLDRGRLGGYTF

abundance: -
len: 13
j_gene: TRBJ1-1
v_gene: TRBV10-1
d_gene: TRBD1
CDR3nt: TGCGCCAGCAGCGGACAGGGGGCGAATGAAGCTTTCTTT
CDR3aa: CASSGQGANEAFF

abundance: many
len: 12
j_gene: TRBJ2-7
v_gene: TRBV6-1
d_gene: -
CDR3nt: TGTGCCAGCTGTTGGGTCGACTACGAGCAGTACTTC
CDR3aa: CASCWVDYEQYF

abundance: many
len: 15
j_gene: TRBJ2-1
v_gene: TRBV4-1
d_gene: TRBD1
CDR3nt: TGCGCCAGCAGCCGTACAGGGGGTTCCTACAATGAGCAGTTCTTC
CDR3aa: CASSRTGGSYNEQFF

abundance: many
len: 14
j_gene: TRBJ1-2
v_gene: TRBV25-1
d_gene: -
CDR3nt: TGTGCCAGCAGTGAGGGGGGTGTAATCGATGGCTACACCTTC
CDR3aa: CASSEGGVIDGYTF

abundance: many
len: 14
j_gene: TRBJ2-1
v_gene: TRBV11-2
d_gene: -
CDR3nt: TGTGCCAGCAGCTTCACGGCCGGAAACAATGAGCAGTTCTTC
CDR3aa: CASSFTAGNNEQFF

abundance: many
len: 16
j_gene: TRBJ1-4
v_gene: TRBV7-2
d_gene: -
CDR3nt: TGTGCCAGCAGCTTAGGGGGGGGTTCGGGTAATGAAAAACTGTTTTTT
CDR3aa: CASSLGGGSGNEKLFF

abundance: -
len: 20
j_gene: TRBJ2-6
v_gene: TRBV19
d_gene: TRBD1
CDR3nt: TGTGCCAGTAGTATCTTAGGGGGGGACAGGGAAAGCTCTGGGGCCAACGTCCTGACTTTC
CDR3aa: CASSILGGDRESSGANVLTF

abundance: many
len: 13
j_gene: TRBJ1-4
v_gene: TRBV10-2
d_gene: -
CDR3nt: TGCGCCAGCAGTGGGCGGAATAATGAAAAACTGTTTTTT
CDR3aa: CASSGRNNEKLFF

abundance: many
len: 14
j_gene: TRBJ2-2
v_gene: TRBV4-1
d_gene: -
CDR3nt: TGCGCCAGCAGCCATCCGGGCAACACCGGGGAGCTGTTTTTT
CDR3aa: CASSHPGNTGELFF

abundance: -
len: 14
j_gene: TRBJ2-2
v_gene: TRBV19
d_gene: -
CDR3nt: TGTGCCAGTAGTATATCAGGGTGGACCGGGGAGCTGCTTTTT
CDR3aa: CASSISGWTGELLF

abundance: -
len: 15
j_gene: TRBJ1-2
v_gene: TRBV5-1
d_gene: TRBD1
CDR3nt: TGCGCCAGCAGCGTAGCCGGGACAGGGGATGGTGGCTACACCTTC
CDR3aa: CASSVAGTGDGGYTF

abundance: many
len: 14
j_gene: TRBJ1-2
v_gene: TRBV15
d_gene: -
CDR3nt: TGTGCCACCAGCTCCCAAATGTCGGGGGACGGCTACACCTTC
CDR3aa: CATSSQMSGDGYTF

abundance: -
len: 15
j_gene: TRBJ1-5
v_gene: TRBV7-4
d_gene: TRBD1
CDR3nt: TGTGCCAGCAGCGGGCCTACAGGGGTATGGCAGCCCCAGCATTTT
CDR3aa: CASSGPTGVWQPQHF

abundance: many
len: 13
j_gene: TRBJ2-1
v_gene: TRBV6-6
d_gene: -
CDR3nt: TGTGCCAGCAGTTACTCGAACTACAATGAGCAGTTCTTC
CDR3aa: CASSYSNYNEQFF

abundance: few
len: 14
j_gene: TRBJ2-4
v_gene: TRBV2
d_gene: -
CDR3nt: TGTGCCAGCGGGGCCCTTGGCGCCAAAAACATTCAGTACTTC
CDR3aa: CASGALGAKNIQYF

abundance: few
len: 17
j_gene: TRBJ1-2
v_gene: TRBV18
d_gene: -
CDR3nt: TGTGCCAGCTCACCAACAGAGGGGTCCGCAGCTAACTATGGCTACACCTTC
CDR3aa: CASSPTEGSAANYGYTF

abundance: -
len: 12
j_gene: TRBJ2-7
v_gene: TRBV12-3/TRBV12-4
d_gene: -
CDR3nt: TGTGCCAGCAGTTCTATGGGCTACGAGCAGAACTTC
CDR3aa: CASSSMGYEQNF

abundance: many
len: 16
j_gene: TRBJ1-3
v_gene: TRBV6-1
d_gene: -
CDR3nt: TGTGCCAGCAAGGACTGGAGGTTGAACTCTGGAAACACCATATATTTT
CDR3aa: CASKDWRLNSGNTIYF

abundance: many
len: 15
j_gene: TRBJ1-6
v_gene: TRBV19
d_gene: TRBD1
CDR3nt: TGTGCCAGTAGTACCATCTTGGGACAGGGTTCACCCCTCCACTTT
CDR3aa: CASSTILGQGSPLHF

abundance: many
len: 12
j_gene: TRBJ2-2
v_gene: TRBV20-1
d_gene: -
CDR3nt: TGCAGTGCTAGTTGGGGCACCGGGGAGCTGTTTTTT
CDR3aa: CSASWGTGELFF

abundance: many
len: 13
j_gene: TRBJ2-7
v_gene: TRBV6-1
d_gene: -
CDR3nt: TGTGCCAGCAGTGATGGCGCGGCTGACGAGCAGTACTTC
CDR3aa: CASSDGAADEQYF

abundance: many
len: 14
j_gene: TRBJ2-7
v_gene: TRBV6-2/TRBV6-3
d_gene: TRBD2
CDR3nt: TGTGCCAGCAGTTACGCGTGGGGGGGATACGAGCAGTACTTC
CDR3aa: CASSYAWGGYEQYF

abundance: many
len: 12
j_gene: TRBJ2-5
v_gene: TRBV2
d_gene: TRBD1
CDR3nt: TGTGCCAGCAGGGGACAGGGAGAGACCCAGTACTTC
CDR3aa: CASRGQGETQYF

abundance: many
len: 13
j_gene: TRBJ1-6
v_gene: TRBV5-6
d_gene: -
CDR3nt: TGTGCCAGCAGCTTGTCTGACCCTTCACCCCTCCACTTT
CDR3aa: CASSLSDPSPLHF

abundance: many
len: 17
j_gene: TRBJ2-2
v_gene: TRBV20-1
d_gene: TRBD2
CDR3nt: TGCAGTGCTCCGAGGGGGCTAGCGGGAGCGAACACCGGGGAGCTGTTTTTT
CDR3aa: CSAPRGLAGANTGELFF

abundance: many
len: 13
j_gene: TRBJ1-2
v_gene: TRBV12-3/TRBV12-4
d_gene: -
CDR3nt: TGTGCCAGCAGTTTAGCCGGGACAAATGGCTACACCTTC
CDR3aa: CASSLAGTNGYTF

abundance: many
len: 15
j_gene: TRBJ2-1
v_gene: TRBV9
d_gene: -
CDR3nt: TGTGCCAGCAGCGTAGCGCAGGGAGGAATCAATGAGCAGTTCTTC
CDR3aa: CASSVAQGGINEQFF

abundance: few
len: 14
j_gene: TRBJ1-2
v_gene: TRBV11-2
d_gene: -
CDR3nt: TGTGCCAGCAGCTTAGCTGGGCAGGGGTATGGCTACACCTTC
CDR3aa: CASSLAGQGYGYTF

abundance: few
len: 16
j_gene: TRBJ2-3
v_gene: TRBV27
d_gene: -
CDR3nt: TGTGCCAGCACCCCGGGCAGCCCCTATGTTGTAGATACGCAGTATTTT
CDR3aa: CASTPGSPYVVDTQYF

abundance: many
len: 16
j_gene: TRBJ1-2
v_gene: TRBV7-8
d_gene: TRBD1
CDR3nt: TGTGCCAGCAGCTTAGCCCCGGGACAGGGATTCGATGGCTACACCTTC
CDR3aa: CASSLAPGQGFDGYTF

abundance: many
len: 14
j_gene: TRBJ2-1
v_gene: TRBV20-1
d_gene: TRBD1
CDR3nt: TGCAGTGCTAGAGACCGAGCAGGGGGCAATGAGCAGTTCTTC
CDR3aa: CSARDRAGGNEQFF

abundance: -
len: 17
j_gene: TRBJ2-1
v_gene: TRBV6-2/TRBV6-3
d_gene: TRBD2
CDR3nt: TGTGCCAGCAGTCGTTTTCCTAGCGGGAGGGCTTACAATGAGCAGTTCTTC
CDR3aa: CASSRFPSGRAYNEQFF

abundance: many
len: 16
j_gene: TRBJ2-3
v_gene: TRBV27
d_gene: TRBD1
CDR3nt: TGTGCCAGCAGAAGGTCCGGGACAACAGGGGCAGATACGCAGTATTTT
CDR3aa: CASRRSGTTGADTQYF

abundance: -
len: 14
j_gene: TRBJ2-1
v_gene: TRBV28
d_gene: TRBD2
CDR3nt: TGTGCCAGCAGCACTAGCGGGAGGGTGGATGAGCGGTTCTTC
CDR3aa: CASSTSGRVDERFF

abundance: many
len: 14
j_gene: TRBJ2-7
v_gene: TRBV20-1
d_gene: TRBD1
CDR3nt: TGCAGTGCTAGGGGGACAGCTGAAAACTACGAGCAGTACTTC
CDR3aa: CSARGTAENYEQYF

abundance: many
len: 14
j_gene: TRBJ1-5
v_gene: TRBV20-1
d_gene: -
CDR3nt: TGCAGTGCTAGAGATCGTAGGGTGGGGCAGCCCCAGCATTTT
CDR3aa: CSARDRRVGQPQHF

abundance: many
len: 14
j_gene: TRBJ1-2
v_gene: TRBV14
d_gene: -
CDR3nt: TGTGCCAGCAGCCAGAATTCAAGGTCGCATGGCTACACCTTC
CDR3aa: CASSQNSRSHGYTF

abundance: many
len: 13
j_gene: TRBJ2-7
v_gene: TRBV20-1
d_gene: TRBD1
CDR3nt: TGCAGTGCTAGAGCGGGACAGGGGTACGAGCAGTACTTC
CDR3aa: CSARAGQGYEQYF

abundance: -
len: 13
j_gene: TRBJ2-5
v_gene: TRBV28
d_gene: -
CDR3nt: TGTGCCAGCAGTTTATCCCTCCAAGAGACCCAGTACTTC
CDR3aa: CASSLSLQETQYF

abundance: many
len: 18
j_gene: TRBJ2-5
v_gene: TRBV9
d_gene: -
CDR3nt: TGTGCCAGCAGCGCCAGGGACTCAGGGGCAAACCCCCAAGAGACCCAGTACTTC
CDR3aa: CASSARDSGANPQETQYF

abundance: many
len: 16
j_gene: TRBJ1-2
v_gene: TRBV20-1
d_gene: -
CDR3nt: TGCAGTGCTAGTTTAATTGTTTCGGGGGGCGGGTATGGCTACACCTTC
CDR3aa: CSASLIVSGGGYGYTF

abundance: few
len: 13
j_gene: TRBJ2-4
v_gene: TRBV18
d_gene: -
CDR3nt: TGTGCCAGCTCACCACCAGGGCGGAACATTCAGTACTTC
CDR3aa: CASSPPGRNIQYF